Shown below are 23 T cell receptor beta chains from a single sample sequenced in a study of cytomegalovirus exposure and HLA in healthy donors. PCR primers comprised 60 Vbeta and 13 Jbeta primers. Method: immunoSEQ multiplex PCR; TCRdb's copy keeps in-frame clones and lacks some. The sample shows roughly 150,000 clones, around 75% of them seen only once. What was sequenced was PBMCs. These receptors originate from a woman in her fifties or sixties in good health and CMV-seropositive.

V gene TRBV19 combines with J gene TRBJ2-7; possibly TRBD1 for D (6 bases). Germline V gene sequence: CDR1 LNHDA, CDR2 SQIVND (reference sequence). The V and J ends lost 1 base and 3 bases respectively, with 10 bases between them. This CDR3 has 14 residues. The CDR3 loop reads CASSIGGRGYEQYF. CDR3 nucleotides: TGTGCCAGTAGTATAGGTGGCAGGGGCTACGAGCAGTACTTC.

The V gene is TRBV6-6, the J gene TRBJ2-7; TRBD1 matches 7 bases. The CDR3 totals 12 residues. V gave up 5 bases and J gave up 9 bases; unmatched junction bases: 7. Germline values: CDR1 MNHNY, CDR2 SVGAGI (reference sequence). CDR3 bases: TGTGCCAGCAGTAATACAGGGGTAGCGCAGTACTTC. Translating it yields CASSNTGVAQYF.

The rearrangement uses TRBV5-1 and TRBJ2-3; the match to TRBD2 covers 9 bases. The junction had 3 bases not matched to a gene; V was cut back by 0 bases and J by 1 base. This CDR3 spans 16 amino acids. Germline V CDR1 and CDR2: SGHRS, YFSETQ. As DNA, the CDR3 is TGCGCCAGCAGCTTGGCCGGCGGGGGGGGCACAGATACGCAGTATTTT. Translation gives CASSLAGGGGTDTQYF.

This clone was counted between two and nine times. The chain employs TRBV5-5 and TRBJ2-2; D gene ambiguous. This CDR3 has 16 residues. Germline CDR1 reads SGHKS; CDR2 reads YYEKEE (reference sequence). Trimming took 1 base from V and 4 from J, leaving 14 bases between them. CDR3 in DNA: TGTGCCAGCAGCTTGCTTCTGAGAGCAACCACCGGGGAGCTGTTTTTT. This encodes CASSLLLRATTGELFF.

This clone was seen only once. As DNA, the CDR3 is TGTGCCAGCAGAACCAACAGGGGGAGTTACAGGGGGCAAGATACGCAGTATTTT. Translated, it gives CASRTNRGSYRGQDTQYF. The genes are TRBV9 and TRBJ2-3; 9 nucleotides align to TRBD1. This CDR3 is 18 amino acids long. Unmatched junction bases numbered 18, after V lost 5 bases and J lost 5 bases. The germline gives CDR1 SGDLS, CDR2 YYNGEE.

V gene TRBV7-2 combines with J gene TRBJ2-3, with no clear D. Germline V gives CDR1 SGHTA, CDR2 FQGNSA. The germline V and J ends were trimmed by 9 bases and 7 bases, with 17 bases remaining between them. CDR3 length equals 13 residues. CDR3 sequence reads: CASFLVSKNTQYF. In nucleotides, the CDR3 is TGTGCCAGTTTTCTTGTGAGTAAGAATACGCAGTATTTT.

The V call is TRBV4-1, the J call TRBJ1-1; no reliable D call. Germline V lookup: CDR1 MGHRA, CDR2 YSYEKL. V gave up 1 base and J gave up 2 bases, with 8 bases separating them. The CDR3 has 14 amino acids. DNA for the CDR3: TGCGCCAGCAGCCAAGGTAACAGTAACACTGAAGCTTTCTTT. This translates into CASSQGNSNTEAFF.

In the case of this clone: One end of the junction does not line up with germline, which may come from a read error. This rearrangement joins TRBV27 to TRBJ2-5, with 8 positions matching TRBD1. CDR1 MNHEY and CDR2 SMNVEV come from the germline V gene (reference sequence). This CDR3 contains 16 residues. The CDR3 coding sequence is TGTGCCAGCAGTTTGGGCGCAGGGGGCCCCCAAAAGACCCAGTACTTC. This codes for CASSLGAGGPQKTQYF.

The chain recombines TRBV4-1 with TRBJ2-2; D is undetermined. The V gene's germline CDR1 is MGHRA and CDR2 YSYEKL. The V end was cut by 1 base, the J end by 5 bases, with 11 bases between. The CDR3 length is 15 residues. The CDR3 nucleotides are TGCGCCAGCAGCCAAGTTGGCAGGCGAACCGGGGAGCTGTTTTTT. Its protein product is CASSQVGRRTGELFF.

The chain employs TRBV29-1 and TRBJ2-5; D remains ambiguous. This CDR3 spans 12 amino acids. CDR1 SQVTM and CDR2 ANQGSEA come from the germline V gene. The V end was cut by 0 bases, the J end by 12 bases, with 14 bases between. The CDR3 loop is CSVEEAASEEYF. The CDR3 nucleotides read TGCAGCGTTGAAGAGGCAGCATCTGAGGAGTACTTC.

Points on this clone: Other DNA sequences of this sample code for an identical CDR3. CDR3 loop: CASSGPTQRGYTF. The CDR3 nucleotides are TGTGCCAGCAGTGGCCCGACTCAACGGGGCTACACCTTC. This chain links TRBV25-1 with TRBJ1-2, with D unclear. Looked up from germline, CDR1 is MGHDK and CDR2 is SYGVNS. V lost 4 bases, J lost 8 bases, and 14 bases lay in between. This CDR3 has 13 amino acids.

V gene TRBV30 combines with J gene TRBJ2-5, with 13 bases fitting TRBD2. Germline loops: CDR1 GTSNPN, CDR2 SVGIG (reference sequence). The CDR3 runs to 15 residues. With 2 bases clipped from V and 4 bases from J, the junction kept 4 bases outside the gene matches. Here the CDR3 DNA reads TGTGCCTGGAGTCTAGGGACTAGCGGGACAGAGACCCAGTACTTC. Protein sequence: CAWSLGTSGTETQYF. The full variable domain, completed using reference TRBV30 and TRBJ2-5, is SQTIHQWPATLVQPVGSPLSLECTVEGTSNPNLYWYRQAAGRGLQLLFYSVGIGQISSEVPQNLSASRPQDRQFILSSKKLLLSDSGFYLCAWSLGTSGTETQYFGPGTRLLVL.

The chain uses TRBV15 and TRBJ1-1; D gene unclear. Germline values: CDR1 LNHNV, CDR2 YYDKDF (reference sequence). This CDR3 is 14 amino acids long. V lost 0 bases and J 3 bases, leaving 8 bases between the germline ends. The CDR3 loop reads CATSRDFSYTEAFF. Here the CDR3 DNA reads TGTGCCACCAGCAGAGATTTCAGTTACACTGAAGCTTTCTTT.

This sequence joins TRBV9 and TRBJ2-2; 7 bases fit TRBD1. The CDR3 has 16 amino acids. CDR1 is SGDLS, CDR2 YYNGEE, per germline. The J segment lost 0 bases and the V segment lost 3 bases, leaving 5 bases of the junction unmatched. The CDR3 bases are TGTGCCAGCAGCGCCGCCGGGACAGCGAACACCGGGGAGCTGTTTTTT. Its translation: CASSAAGTANTGELFF.

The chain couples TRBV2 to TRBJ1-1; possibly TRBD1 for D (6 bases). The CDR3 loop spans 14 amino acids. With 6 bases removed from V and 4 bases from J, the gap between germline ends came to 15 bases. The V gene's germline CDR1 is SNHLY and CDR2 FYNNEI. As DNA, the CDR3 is TGTGCCAGCAGCAGTCAGGGGACGGCCACTGAAGCTTTCTTT. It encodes CASSSQGTATEAFF.

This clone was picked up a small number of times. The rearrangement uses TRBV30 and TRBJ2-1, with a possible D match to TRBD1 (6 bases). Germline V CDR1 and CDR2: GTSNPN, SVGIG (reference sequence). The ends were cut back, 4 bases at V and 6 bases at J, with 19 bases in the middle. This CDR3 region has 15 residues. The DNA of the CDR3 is TGTGCCTGGACCCAAGGTAGGGGACAACTCAATGAGCAGTTCTTC. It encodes CAWTQGRGQLNEQFF.

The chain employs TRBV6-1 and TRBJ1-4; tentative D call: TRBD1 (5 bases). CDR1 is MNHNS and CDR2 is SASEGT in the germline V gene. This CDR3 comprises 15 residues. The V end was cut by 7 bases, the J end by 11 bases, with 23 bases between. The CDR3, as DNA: TGTGCCAGCAACCTACCCGGGACTTCGCCTAGGAAACTGTTTTTT. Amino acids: CASNLPGTSPRKLFF.

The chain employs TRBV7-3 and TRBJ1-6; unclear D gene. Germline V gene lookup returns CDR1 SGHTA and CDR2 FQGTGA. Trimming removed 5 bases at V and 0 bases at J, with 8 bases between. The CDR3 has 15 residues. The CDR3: CASSPVPSYNSPLHF. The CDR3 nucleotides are TGTGCCAGCAGCCCTGTTCCCTCCTATAATTCACCCCTCCACTTT.

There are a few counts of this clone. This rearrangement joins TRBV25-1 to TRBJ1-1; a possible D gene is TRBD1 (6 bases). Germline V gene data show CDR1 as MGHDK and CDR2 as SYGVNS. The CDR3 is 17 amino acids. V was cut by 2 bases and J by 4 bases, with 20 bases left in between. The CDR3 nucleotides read TGTGCCAGCAGTGAAGGCCGTCCGGGGGGGCTAGGCACTGAAGCTTTCTTT. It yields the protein CASSEGRPGGLGTEAFF.

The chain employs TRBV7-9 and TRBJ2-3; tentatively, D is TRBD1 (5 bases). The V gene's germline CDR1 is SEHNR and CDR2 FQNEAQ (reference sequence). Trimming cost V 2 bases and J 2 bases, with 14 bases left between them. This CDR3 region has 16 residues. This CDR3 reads CASSLPPDRITDTQYF. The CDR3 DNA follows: TGTGCCAGCAGCTTACCCCCTGACAGAATCACAGATACGCAGTATTTT.

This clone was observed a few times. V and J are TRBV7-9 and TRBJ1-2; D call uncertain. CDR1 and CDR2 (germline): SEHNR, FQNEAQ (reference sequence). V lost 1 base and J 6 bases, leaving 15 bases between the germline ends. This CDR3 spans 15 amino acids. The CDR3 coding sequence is TGTGCCAGCAGCTTAGAAACAGCGGGCTTCCATGGCTACACCTTC. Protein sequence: CASSLETAGFHGYTF.

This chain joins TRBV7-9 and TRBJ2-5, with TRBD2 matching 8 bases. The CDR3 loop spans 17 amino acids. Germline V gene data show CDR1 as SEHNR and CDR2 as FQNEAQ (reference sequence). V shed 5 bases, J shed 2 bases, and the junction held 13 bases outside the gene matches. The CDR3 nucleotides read TGTGCCAGCAGCCTTGGCACTAGCGGAGCTCTACAAGAGACCCAGTACTTC. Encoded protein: CASSLGTSGALQETQYF.

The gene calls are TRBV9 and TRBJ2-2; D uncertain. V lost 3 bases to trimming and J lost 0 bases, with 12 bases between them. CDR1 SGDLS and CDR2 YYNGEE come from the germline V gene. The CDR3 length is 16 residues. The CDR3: CASSARGDPNTGELFF. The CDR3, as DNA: TGTGCCAGCAGCGCCAGAGGCGACCCGAACACCGGGGAGCTGTTTTTT.